Each of the 19 T cell receptor beta chains below was sequenced from the same sample in a study of cytomegalovirus exposure and HLA in healthy donors. The primer mix had 60 Vbeta and 13 Jbeta primers. Sequencing was performed with immunoSEQ multiplex PCR; in TCRdb, only in-frame clones are kept and a portion is missing. The sample consists of some 87,000 clones, about 79% of them appearing once. The sequenced sample was PBMCs. The receptors here all came from a young man in good health and CMV-seropositive.

This clone has just a few counts. V gene TRBV2 combines with J gene TRBJ1-3, with 7 bases lining up with TRBD1. Germline CDR1 SNHLY, CDR2 FYNNEI. J lost 1 base, V lost 3 bases, and 3 bases had no gene match. The length of the CDR3 is 15 residues. The CDR3 loop reads CASSEGQFSGNTIYF. DNA of the CDR3: TGTGCCAGCAGTGAGGGACAGTTTTCTGGAAACACCATATATTTT.

CDR3: CASSARGSHEQFF. CDR3 coding DNA: TGTGCCAGCAGCGCCAGGGGGTCCCATGAGCAGTTCTTC. The gene calls are TRBV5-6 and TRBJ2-1; 7 nucleotides align to TRBD1. Germline V gene lookup returns CDR1 SGHDT and CDR2 YYEEEE. V lost 4 bases and J lost 8; bases outside the gene matches: 6. This CDR3 has 13 amino acids.

This rearrangement joins TRBV21-1 to TRBJ2-5; the D call of TRBD1 is as the table states it, not checked on the DNA. TRBV21-1 is a pseudogene segment. The CDR3 totals 14 residues. This CDR3 is CASSKRTGGETQYF. The CDR3 DNA sequence: TGTGCCAGCAGCAAAAGAACAGGGGGAGAGACCCAGTACTTC.

The rearrangement uses TRBV6-4 and TRBJ2-7; 9 bases match TRBD2. The CDR3 is made up of 14 amino acids. CDR1 is MRHNA and CDR2 is SNTAGT in the germline V gene. Losses at the gene ends were 5 bases for V and 6 bases for J; bases not matched to a gene: 8. The CDR3 protein is CASSPSGIILEQYF. The DNA for the CDR3 is TGTGCCAGCAGTCCTAGCGGGATAATTCTCGAGCAGTACTTC.

The chain couples TRBV7-9 to TRBJ1-2; maybe TRBD1 (6 bases). Germline V gene data show CDR1 as SEHNR and CDR2 as FQNEAQ (reference sequence). V was clipped by 1 base and J by 2 bases, with 11 bases between them. This CDR3 is 15 amino acids long. The CDR3 protein is CASSLDHQGNYGYTF. CDR3 bases: TGTGCCAGCAGCTTAGACCACCAGGGGAACTATGGCTACACCTTC.

The V call is TRBV6-1, the J call TRBJ2-4; D remains ambiguous. The V and J ends lost 2 bases and 11 bases respectively, with 7 bases between them. Germline CDR1 reads MNHNS; CDR2 reads SASEGT. The CDR3 sequence is 11 residues long. CDR3 loop: CASSEFSVQYF. The DNA of the CDR3 is TGTGCCAGCAGTGAATTCTCGGTTCAGTACTTC.

The chain links TRBV5-1 to TRBJ2-5; a weak D match, TRBD1 (5 bases). Germline V gives CDR1 SGHRS, CDR2 YFSETQ. CDR3 size: 13 residues. V dropped 2 bases and J dropped 4 bases, with 9 bases sitting between them. The CDR3 nucleotides read TGCGCCAGCAGCTTCCAGGGCTTAGAGACCCAGTACTTC. Its translation: CASSFQGLETQYF.

This clone was counted only a few times. V and J are TRBV4-1 and TRBJ1-1; tentatively, D is TRBD1 (5 bases). The V gene's germline CDR1 is MGHRA and CDR2 YSYEKL. The CDR3 is 17 residues long. The V gene lost 0 bases and the J gene lost 9 bases, with 23 bases spanning the gap. CDR3 bases: TGCGCCAGCAGCCAAGATTGGAGACAGTTGAAGACAGAAAAAGCTTTCTTT. Translating it yields CASSQDWRQLKTEKAFF.

The chain has TRBV14 and TRBJ2-1, with TRBD2 matching 9 bases. V lost 1 base to trimming and J lost 7 bases; unmatched junction nucleotides: 8. This CDR3 region has 16 residues. Germline V gene lookup returns CDR1 SGHDN and CDR2 FVKESK. The CDR3 DNA follows: TGTGCCAGCAGCCAAGTCTTAGCGGGAGATGGGAATGAGCAGTTCTTC. It is translated as CASSQVLAGDGNEQFF. The whole variable domain, remainder taken from reference TRBV14 and TRBJ2-1, is EAGVTQFPSHSVIEKGQTVTLRCDPISGHDNLYWYRRVMGKEIKFLLHFVKESKQDESGMPNNRFLAERTGGTYSTLKVQPAELEDSGVYFCASSQVLAGDGNEQFFGPGTRLTVL.

This clone was detected a few times. This chain uses TRBV10-1 with TRBJ2-1, with D tentatively TRBD1 (6 bases). This CDR3 region has 12 residues. The V end lost 3 bases, the J end lost 15 bases, and 15 bases lay between the germline ends. CDR1 and CDR2 (germline): WNHNN, SYGVQD (reference sequence). The CDR3 bases are TGCGCCAGCAGTGAACCCGGGACACCTACGTTCTTC. This translates into CASSEPGTPTFF.

This clone was seen once. The V gene is TRBV7-8, the J gene TRBJ2-1; 11 nucleotides align to TRBD2. Germline lookup yields CDR1 SGHVS and CDR2 FQNEAQ. The CDR3 is 16 amino acids. The junction had 8 bases not matched to a gene; V was cut back by 1 base and J by 9 bases. This chain's CDR3 is CASSLGTSGSIVEQFF. The DNA of the CDR3 is TGTGCCAGCAGCTTAGGTACTAGCGGGAGTATTGTTGAGCAGTTCTTC.

This sequence joins TRBV28 and TRBJ1-1, with unresolved D. The V end was cut by 2 bases, the J end by 1 base, with 8 bases between. CDR1 and CDR2 from the germline V gene are MDHEN and SYDVKM. The CDR3 consists of 14 residues. The CDR3 sequence is CASSLVGGNTEAFF. The CDR3, as DNA: TGTGCCAGCAGTTTAGTAGGAGGGAACACTGAAGCTTTCTTT.

This chain uses TRBV2 with TRBJ2-6; 10 bases are a match to TRBD1. Germline trimming cut 6 bases from V and 2 bases from J; bases unmatched to any gene: 13. Germline CDR1 reads SNHLY; CDR2 reads FYNNEI. There are 19 residues in the CDR3. The CDR3 loop reads CASSPSRTGGFPGANVLTF. The CDR3 DNA reads TGTGCCAGCAGCCCGTCTCGGACAGGGGGTTTTCCTGGGGCCAACGTCCTGACTTTC.

This rearrangement joins TRBV14 to TRBJ2-1; the D is unclear. V lost 6 bases and J lost 1, with 10 bases in between. The CDR3 consists of 14 residues. The germline CDR1 and CDR2 sequences are SGHDN and FVKESK. The CDR3 sequence: CASRPIGSYNEQFF. CDR3 in DNA: TGTGCCAGCAGACCGATCGGGTCCTACAATGAGCAGTTCTTC.

This sequence joins TRBV14 and TRBJ2-3, with TRBD2 identical over 11 bases. After removal of 0 bases from V and 3 bases from J, the junction contained 5 bases not matched to a gene. The CDR3 consists of 17 residues. CDR1 SGHDN and CDR2 FVKESK come from the germline V gene. The CDR3 sequence: CASSQDIRLAGTDTQYF. CDR3 coding DNA: TGTGCCAGCAGCCAAGATATTAGACTAGCGGGAACAGATACGCAGTATTTT.

The chain recombines TRBV28 with TRBJ1-1, with D possibly being TRBD1 (5 bases). The CDR3 contains 15 residues. CDR1 and CDR2 from the germline V gene are MDHEN and SYDVKM. The ends were cut back, 3 bases at V and 4 bases at J, with 15 bases in the middle. CDR3 coding DNA: TGTGCCAGCAGTTTGCTGGGGGGTCAGATCACTGAAGCTTTCTTT. It encodes CASSLLGGQITEAFF.

The chain joins TRBV28 to TRBJ2-7; 9 nucleotides match TRBD2. Germline lookup yields CDR1 MDHEN and CDR2 SYDVKM. The CDR3 spans 16 residues. The ends lost 3 bases at V and 0 bases at J; junction bases unmatched: 6. CDR3 nucleotide sequence: TGTGCCAGCAGTTTGTTAGCGGGAGCCAACTCCTACGAGCAGTACTTC. Its translation is CASSLLAGANSYEQYF.

This clone was recorded many times. V usage is TRBV28 and J usage is TRBJ1-4, with no clear D. Trimming stripped 5 bases from V and 2 bases from J, with 9 bases between. The CDR3 spans 14 residues. The germline V gene has CDR1 MDHEN and CDR2 SYDVKM. CDR3 sequence reads: CASSVGPTNEKLFF. DNA for the CDR3: TGTGCCAGCAGTGTTGGCCCCACTAATGAAAAACTGTTTTTT.

The gene calls are TRBV9 and TRBJ1-2, with 9 bases lining up with TRBD1. V gave up 0 bases and J gave up 5 bases; unmatched junction bases: 2. This CDR3 contains 14 residues. In germline, CDR1 is SGDLS, CDR2 YYNGEE. CDR3 sequence (DNA): TGTGCCAGCAGCGTAGAGGACAGGGGATATGGCTACACCTTC. Translating gives CASSVEDRGYGYTF.